The 10 T cell receptor beta chains presented below share a single source sample, sequenced in a study of T cell repertoires in cytomegalovirus infection. For these TCRs, the target antigens are not known. MiXCR, applied by TCRdb to the reads, yields one record per CDR3 protein. Of 830,000 or so distinct CDR3 sequences in the sample, approximately 30% were seen once. Sample: cultured CD8+ T cells from PBMCs, taken from culture after CMV antigen stimulation. These receptors were obtained from a human donor in good health (CMV status not recorded). Some clones in this sample may be carry-over from other donors' samples.

This chain joins TRBV6-5 and TRBJ1-5; no reliable D call. This CDR3 is built from 15 residues. V gave up 0 bases and J gave up 1 base, with 7 bases separating them. Looked up from germline, CDR1 is MNHEY and CDR2 is SVGAGI. In DNA, the CDR3 is TGTGCCAGCAGTTACTCGAGAGGAAGCAATCAGCCCCAGCATTTT. It translates to CASSYSRGSNQPQHF.

This chain connects TRBV4-1 to TRBJ2-5; the D gene is possibly TRBD2 (5 bases). This CDR3 is 14 amino acids long. V was trimmed by 0 bases and J by 5 bases, leaving 10 bases between them. Per the germline V gene, CDR1 is MGHRA and CDR2 is YSYEKL. The CDR3 coding sequence is TGCGCCAGCAGCCAAGAGCTAGCTCGGGAGACCCAGTACTTC. Protein: CASSQELARETQYF.

The chain has TRBV7-9 and TRBJ2-2, with 11 positions matching TRBD1. The V gene's germline CDR1 is SEHNR and CDR2 FQNEAQ (reference sequence). J lost 4 bases, V lost 4 bases, and 5 bases had no gene match. The CDR3 length is 16 residues. The CDR3 nucleotides are TGTGCCAGCAGCTCCCCCGGACAGGGGGCCACCGGGGAGCTGTTTTTT. As protein: CASSSPGQGATGELFF.

The genes are TRBV11-3 and TRBJ2-7, with TRBD1 matching over 7 bases. Germline CDR1 SGHNT, CDR2 YENEEA. The CDR3 length is 13 residues. V lost 5 bases, J lost 3 bases, and 4 bases stayed unmatched. For the CDR3, the DNA is TGTGCCAGCAGCCCCGGGACAGTCTACGAGCAGTACTTC. Its translation is CASSPGTVYEQYF.

The table lists this clonotype with a few counts. The chain has TRBV7-2 and TRBJ2-3; TRBD2 aligns across 11 bases. The CDR3 has 14 residues. J lost 5 bases, V lost 3 bases, and 1 base had no gene match. The germline V gene encodes CDR1 SGHTA and CDR2 FQGNSA. The CDR3: CASSFSGGGDTQYF. In DNA form, the CDR3 reads TGTGCCAGCAGCTTTAGCGGGGGGGGAGATACGCAGTATTTT.

The chain employs TRBV24-1 and TRBJ2-5; D perhaps matches TRBD1 (6 bases). This CDR3 has 13 residues. V was trimmed by 5 bases and J by 4 bases, leaving 10 bases between them. CDR1 is KGHDR and CDR2 is SFDVKD in the germline V gene. CDR3: CATSGKQGETQYF. CDR3 nucleotides: TGTGCCACCAGTGGTAAACAGGGAGAGACCCAGTACTTC.

Points on this clonotype: A much more abundant neighbour one base away suggests this may be a read error. V and J are TRBV9 and TRBJ1-5, with 7 positions matching TRBD1. V lost 4 bases, J lost 3 bases, and 7 bases stayed unmatched. This CDR3 has 15 residues. The germline gives CDR1 SGDLS, CDR2 YYNGEE. The CDR3 region has the DNA TGTGCCAGCAGCCAATCCGGGACAGACAATCAGCCCCAGCATTTT. Translating it yields CASSQSGTDNQPQHF.

In its sample, this clonotype was seen many times. The CDR3 loop is CASSLGAGGSTDTQYF. In DNA, the CDR3 is TGTGCCAGCAGCTTAGGGGCGGGGGGGAGCACAGATACGCAGTATTTT. The J gene is TRBJ2-3, the V gene TRBV7-2, with 9 bases matching TRBD2. The CDR3 runs to 16 residues. The V segment lost 1 base and the J segment 0 bases; nucleotides outside the gene matches: 2. CDR1 is SGHTA and CDR2 is FQGNSA in the germline V gene.

This clonotype has only a few counts. This chain links TRBV7-9 with TRBJ2-2; the D gene is possibly TRBD1 (6 bases). The V and J ends lost 3 bases and 4 bases respectively, with 12 bases between them. Germline CDR1 SEHNR, CDR2 FQNEAQ (reference sequence). There are 15 residues in the CDR3. This CDR3 is CASSFSGTLTGELFF. CDR3 DNA: TGTGCCAGCAGCTTTTCCGGGACACTCACCGGGGAGCTGTTTTTT.

J is TRBJ1-5 and V is TRBV7-6; D is unresolved. V was trimmed by 5 bases and J by 5 bases, leaving 13 bases between them. The CDR3 covers 14 residues. Germline values: CDR1 SGHVS, CDR2 FNYEAQ. The CDR3 nucleotides are TGTGCCAGCAGCCCGGCAGGAGGGTATCAGCCCCAGCATTTT. As protein: CASSPAGGYQPQHF.